This T cell receptor beta chain derives from a study of T cell clones after liver transplantation. The table came from immunoSEQ multiplex PCR; TCRdb's copy has only in-frame clones and leaves some out. The table records fewer than 45,000 clones, around 84% of them present only once. The V gene's germline CDR1 is KGHSH and CDR2 LQKENI. Trimming shortened V by 2 bases and J by 1 base, and 8 bases separated the two germline ends. The CDR3 loop spans 14 amino acids. The receptor was isolated from a human patient who received a liver transplant. The graft donor may have contributed some T cells. The J gene is TRBJ1-1, the V gene TRBV18, with D unresolved. The specimen comprised CD4+ T cells from blood, sampled 24 months after liver transplant. CDR3 nucleotide sequence: TGTGCCAGCTCACCAGGCAGACAGAACACTGAAGCTTTCTTT. Protein: CASSPGRQNTEAFF.